These 14 T cell receptor beta chains came from one sample sequenced in a study of cytomegalovirus exposure and HLA in healthy donors (dated by TCRdb to 2016 to 2017). Libraries came from the immunoSEQ multiplex PCR assay. For the multiplex PCR, a mixture combining 60 forward primers for TCR Vbeta segments and 13 reverse primers for TCR Jbeta segments was used. Drawn from immuneACCESS, this table holds only the in-frame rearrangements with V and J called that TCRdb kept. Clones are partly lost; checked studies trace under half to an unresolved V gene and leave the rest unexplained. This sample holds 110,000 to 150,000 clones; around 80% were observed only once. Approximately 2% of the sample is held by the ten biggest clonotypes. Sequencing was performed on PBMCs. Every receptor here comes from a woman between 40 and 50 years old in good health and CMV-seronegative.

In its sample, this clone was seen a few times. The rearrangement links TRBV18 to TRBJ1-3; D not resolved. Germline CDR1 is KGHSH and CDR2 is LQKENI. The CDR3 sequence is 15 residues long. With 2 bases removed from V and 0 bases from J, the gap between germline ends came to 8 bases. CDR3 coding DNA: TGTGCCAGCTCACCAGCTACAGACTCTGGAAACACCATATATTTT. This codes for CASSPATDSGNTIYF. The complete variable domain, with remaining parts taken from reference TRBV18 and TRBJ1-3, reads NAGVMQNPRHLVRRRGQEARLRCSPMKGHSHVYWYRQLPEEGLKFMVYLQKENIIDESGMPKERFSAEFPKEGPSILRIQQVVRGDSAAYFCASSPATDSGNTIYFGEGSWLTVV.

The chain couples TRBV2 to TRBJ2-3, with D maybe TRBD2 (5 bases). Germline lookup yields CDR1 SNHLY and CDR2 FYNNEI. This CDR3 is built from 14 residues. V lost 6 bases and J 6 bases, leaving 16 bases between the germline ends. CDR3 loop: CASSGEQFGDTQYF. CDR3 nucleotide sequence: TGTGCCAGCAGCGGGGAACAGTTCGGGGATACGCAGTATTTT.

This clone has more than one count but fewer than ten. The J gene is TRBJ2-7, the V gene TRBV28, with 7 bases lining up with TRBD1. Germline loops: CDR1 MDHEN, CDR2 SYDVKM. This CDR3 is built from 15 residues. V trimming: 3 bases; J trimming: 3 bases; junction bases outside the gene matches: 8. CDR3 in amino acids: CASSFTGTDDYEQYF. In DNA, the CDR3 is TGTGCCAGCAGTTTTACCGGGACAGACGACTACGAGCAGTACTTC.

V is TRBV15 and J is TRBJ2-7; 8 bases are shared with TRBD1. The CDR3 extends over 15 amino acids. Trimming took 2 bases from V and 0 from J; bases not matched to a gene: 3. The V gene's germline CDR1 is LNHNV and CDR2 YYDKDF (reference sequence). The CDR3 region is CATSRHDRGSYEQYF. The CDR3 coding sequence is TGTGCCACCAGCAGACATGACAGGGGCTCCTACGAGCAGTACTTC.

J is TRBJ2-3 and V is TRBV6-5; maybe TRBD2 (6 bases). Germline V gene data show CDR1 as MNHEY and CDR2 as SVGAGI. The CDR3 length is 16 residues. V dropped 0 bases and J dropped 8 bases, with 18 bases sitting between them. In DNA, the CDR3 is TGTGCCAGCAGTTACTCGAATTCCCTGGGGGAGGCTACGCAGTATTTT. Its protein product is CASSYSNSLGEATQYF.

The chain recombines TRBV10-3 with TRBJ1-1; possibly TRBD1 for D (5 bases). The germline gives CDR1 ENHRY, CDR2 SYGVKD. The CDR3 extends over 13 amino acids. V was trimmed by 11 bases and J by 1 base, leaving 14 bases between them. In DNA form, the CDR3 reads TGTGCCGCCAAGGGGCCGGGGAACACTGAAGCTTTCTTT. It specifies CAAKGPGNTEAFF.

This chain uses TRBV6-4 with TRBJ2-1; the match to TRBD2 covers 7 bases. This CDR3 is 15 amino acids long. Germline V gene data show CDR1 as MRHNA and CDR2 as SNTAGT. Unmatched junction bases numbered 3, after V lost 2 bases and J lost 2 bases. The CDR3: CASSDLAGAYNEQFF. The DNA of the CDR3 is TGTGCCAGCAGTGACCTGGCGGGGGCCTACAATGAGCAGTTCTTC.

V gene TRBV4-2 combines with J gene TRBJ2-7, with 8 bases matching TRBD1. This CDR3 has 15 residues. Germline loops: CDR1 LGHNA, CDR2 YNFKEQ. V was pared by 4 bases and J by 2 bases, with 7 bases of the junction left unmatched. The CDR3 nucleotides are TGTGCCAGCAGCCCTAAGACAGGGGTAACCTACGAGCAGTACTTC. Its protein product is CASSPKTGVTYEQYF.

The chain recombines TRBV7-9 with TRBJ2-3; the match to TRBD2 covers 13 bases. J gave up 4 bases and V 5 bases, and 3 bases lay outside the gene matches. CDR1 is SEHNR, CDR2 FQNEAQ, per germline (reference sequence). The CDR3 runs to 15 residues. The DNA for the CDR3 is TGTGCCAGCAGCCGGACTAGCGGGAGACCAGATACGCAGTATTTT. Translation gives CASSRTSGRPDTQYF.

This chain uses TRBV6-6 with TRBJ2-7; TRBD2 might be the D (5 bases). Germline V gene data show CDR1 as MNHNY and CDR2 as SVGAGI (reference sequence). There are 13 residues in the CDR3. Trimming shortened V by 7 bases and J by 3 bases, and 13 bases separated the two germline ends. The CDR3 loop reads CASTGGRNYEQYF. DNA of the CDR3: TGTGCCAGCACCGGAGGACGGAACTACGAGCAGTACTTC.

This clone was found a few times. The chain carries TRBV6-5 and TRBJ1-5, with 9 bases that match TRBD1. The CDR3 is 16 residues long. Per the germline V gene, CDR1 is MNHEY and CDR2 is SVGAGI. J was trimmed by 6 bases and V by 2 bases; bases with no gene match: 8. The DNA of the CDR3 is TGTGCCAGCAGTTACACGGGACAGGGTAAGGGTCAGCCCCAGCATTTT. Residues: CASSYTGQGKGQPQHF.

DNA of the CDR3: TGCAGCGTTTCGGGACTCCGGAGCCACGAGCAGTACTTC. Protein: CSVSGLRSHEQYF. The rearrangement uses TRBV29-1 and TRBJ2-7; possible D gene TRBD2, 6 bases. With 5 bases removed from V and 5 bases from J, the gap between germline ends came to 16 bases. The germline CDR1 and CDR2 sequences are SQVTM and ANQGSEA. This CDR3 contains 13 residues.

This clone was observed a few times. The chain employs TRBV29-1 and TRBJ2-1; D remains unclear. CDR3 length: 12 residues. Germline V gives CDR1 SQVTM, CDR2 ANQGSEA. The germline V and J ends were trimmed by 6 bases and 4 bases, with 10 bases remaining between them. The DNA for the CDR3 is TGCAGCGTCGATTCACAATACAATGAGCAGTTCTTC. It translates to CSVDSQYNEQFF.

The V and J genes are TRBV5-4 and TRBJ1-1; D perhaps matches TRBD1 (6 bases). Germline V gene sequence: CDR1 SGHNT, CDR2 YYREEE (reference sequence). This CDR3 is built from 15 residues. Between the trimmed V and J ends, which lost 3 bases and 5 bases, there was a span of 17 bases. The CDR3 reads CASSYVSSQGTEAFF. The CDR3, as DNA: TGTGCCAGCAGCTACGTCTCGAGCCAGGGGACTGAAGCTTTCTTT.